This T cell receptor (beta chain) is drawn from a study of control samples from healthy donors and cancer patients. CDR1 and CDR2 from the germline V gene are MGHDK and SYGVNS. Trimming left V 4 bases short and J 6 bases short, with 12 bases between. The CDR3 consists of 13 residues. Data came from immunoSEQ multiplex PCR; TCRdb stores just in-frame clones and leaves some out. Of about 69,000 clones listed, nearly 90% are singletons. V and J are TRBV25-1 and TRBJ1-1, with D possibly matching TRBD1 (5 bases). This TCR was recovered from a man in his fifties or sixties with lung cancer. Sequencing was done on a sample of PBMCs. CDR3 coding DNA: TGTGCCAGCAGTGCCCCAGGGTTCTCTGAAGCTTTCTTT. It encodes CASSAPGFSEAFF.